Sequencing of this T cell receptor beta chain was carried out in a study of cytomegalovirus exposure and HLA in healthy donors. Findings and caveats of the study: Evidence from a later analysis indicated that most CMV-associated TCR beta chains looked HLA-restricted.

Comment on this clone: What it binds is not known.

The PCR had 60 Vbeta and 13 Jbeta primers. TCRdb's table, derived via immunoSEQ multiplex PCR, lists solely in-frame clones and lacks some. The sample has some 180,000 clones, roughly 77% seen once. Trimming removed 6 bases from V and 2 bases from J; junction bases left unmatched: 7. The CDR3 extends over 15 amino acids. Germline V gene sequence: CDR1 LNHNV, CDR2 YYDKDF (reference sequence). The chain recombines TRBV15 with TRBJ2-7, with TRBD1 identical over 10 bases. The sample consisted of PBMCs. The source of this sequence is a woman in her 30s in good health and CMV-seropositive. The CDR3 nucleotides read TGTGCCACCAGTCTTCCGGGACAGGGGCCCTACGAGCAGTACTTC. Its protein is CATSLPGQGPYEQYF.